What follows is one T cell receptor beta chain and its context. This clonotype showed up just a few times. Its cognate antigen has yet to be identified. No clone much larger than this one lies a single base away; base qualities are absent. This sample is part of a study of T cells in Graves' hyperthyroidism and ophthalmopathy (dated by TCRdb to the late 2010s). Notes on the research overall: Peripheral blood samples were taken at the time of initial diagnosis, prior to any treatment. The approximately 90 discovery patients were randomly split 7:3 into training and test sets. In over five Graves' hyperthyroidism patients, the study also compared T-cell repertoires from thyroid tissue with T-cell repertoires from blood. To identify TCR V-J signatures that set the groups apart, the researchers used a discovery cohort of about a hundred patients, made up of 43 with Graves' ophthalmopathy and 55 to 65 with stable Graves' hyperthyroidism. The paper describes TCR Vbeta CDR3 sequencing of 140 or so peripheral blood samples, made up of 43 ophthalmopathy patients, around 78 hyperthyroidism patients and 17 progressor patients. After sampling, hyperthyroidism patients received methimazole starting at 30 mg daily, and ophthalmopathy patients received high-dose intravenous methylprednisolone. Whether ophthalmopathy could be predicted prospectively was tested in an independent validation cohort made up of approximately 19 hyperthyroidism patients plus 17 patients who later progressed to ophthalmopathy.

Moderately to severely active disease, a Clinical Activity Score of at least 3, a NOSPECS grade of at least 4, and a duration under 3 months were present in ophthalmopathy patients. Exclusion was applied to patients with uncontrolled infections, other autoimmune diseases, pregnancy or lactation. Diagnoses were based on clinical symptoms, serum thyroxine and TRAb, thyroid ultrasound and orbital computed tomography. Ficoll-Paque density gradient centrifugation was used to isolate PBMCs from 8 to 10 ml of fresh peripheral blood. Total RNA was extracted with Trizol reagent, and quality was checked on an Agilent 2100 Bioanalyzer. The junction carries 7 bases between V and J, which are trimmed by 4 bases and 7 bases respectively. Taken from cysteine to phenylalanine, the CDR3 has 11 residues. Solely the CDR3 DNA is kept, with 33 bases framed from the first base. Overall study results and their limits: Most expanded thyroid clonotypes (frequency above 0.001) were also found in blood, which suggests that blood repertoires may mirror thyroid immune responses. Ophthalmopathy was separated from stable hyperthyroidism by a 13 V-J signature model, with around 90% sensitivity and 81% to 83% specificity obtained in cross-validation and 80%/75% obtained in testing. In validation, the model predicted progression to ophthalmopathy with about 71% sensitivity and less than 80% specificity, a median of about 6.7 months before onset. No statistical method was used to set the sample size in advance, and investigators knew the group allocation.

Amplification of TCR beta CDR3 regions was carried out from RNA transcripts. For the first round of RT-PCR on the TCR CDR3, the HTBI primer set was used together with the Qiagen OneStep RT-PCR kit. Libraries were constructed in a second round of multiplex PCR, after which size selection and purification were performed. The libraries were sequenced on an Illumina HiSeq2000 using paired-end 100 bp reads. For the original study's pipeline: Raw data were processed with SOAPnuke, discarding reads with adapters, uncalled bases, mean Phred below 15, or no exact constant-primer or identifier match. COPE v1.2.5 was used to merge high-quality paired reads, and clonotypes were defined as unique nucleotide sequences. Clonotypes were aligned to IMGT TRBV, TRBD and TRBJ reference segments using MiTCR v1.1. Only V-J combinations with frequency above 0.0001, covering approximately 99% of repertoires, were analysed. The TCS score was defined as F50 (clonal expansion) divided by E x V (chaos), with BLOSUM62-based TCRdist calculated between CDR3 peptides within each V-J. Welch's t-statistics and random forest reduced several hundred V-J features to roughly 13, which were used in a naive Bayes classifier (R e1071). In TCRdb, the public reads were trimmed at Q25 with fastp and aligned with MiXCR, with productive beta chains retained. Rows with a matching CDR3 protein are joined into one entry that keeps the most common DNA and genes. These V and J calls rely on TCRdb rather than the paper's analysis. This sample holds 450,000 to 600,000 distinct CDR3 sequences; 20% were observed only once. Of the sample, over 45% is held by the ten largest clones.

The sequencing input was blood. The V and J genes are TRBV12-3 or TRBV12-4 and TRBJ1-1, with no D gene named confidently. The receptor was isolated from a middle-aged man with Graves' ophthalmopathy. The nucleotide sequence reads TGTGCCAGCAGTTGGGGTTTTGAAGCTTTCTTT. Translation gives CASSWGFEAFF.